The next 22 T cell receptor beta chains were all read from a single sample in a study of T cell repertoires in cytomegalovirus infection. From the reads, TCRdb called clonotypes with MiXCR, one entry per CDR3 protein. The sample shows about 450,000 distinct CDR3 sequences, 30% to 40% of them seen only once. The sequenced sample consisted of PBMCs. The receptors stem from a human donor in good health (CMV status not recorded). Some clones in this sample may be carry-over from other donors' samples.

This clonotype showed up just a few times. The genes are TRBV12-3 or TRBV12-4 and TRBJ2-3, with TRBD2 identical over 8 bases. The CDR3 runs to 15 residues. V gave up 6 bases and J gave up 2 bases; unmatched junction bases: 7. For the CDR3, the DNA is TGTGCCAGCAGGAGCGGGGGAATCAACACAGATACGCAGTATTTT. Translated: CASRSGGINTDTQYF.

This clonotype has just a few counts. J is TRBJ2-1 and V is TRBV9; 10 nucleotides line up with TRBD2. Germline CDR1 SGDLS, CDR2 YYNGEE. Germline trimming cut 0 bases from V and 5 bases from J; bases unmatched to any gene: 5. The CDR3 sequence is 16 residues long. CDR3: CASSVERGGPDNEQFF. As DNA, the CDR3 is TGTGCCAGCAGCGTAGAGCGGGGGGGCCCGGACAATGAGCAGTTCTTC.

Many counts were recorded for this clonotype. The chain carries TRBV7-6 and TRBJ2-7; 10 bases agree with TRBD1. Trimming cost V 0 bases and J 5 bases; bases outside gene matches: 10. Per germline, CDR1 SGHVS and CDR2 FNYEAQ. The CDR3 is made up of 17 amino acids. CDR3 in amino acids: CASSLAPGQGSSNEQYF. The CDR3 DNA follows: TGTGCCAGCAGCTTAGCCCCGGGACAGGGGAGTAGTAACGAGCAGTACTTC.

This clonotype has a count of ten or more. The chain carries TRBV5-6 and TRBJ2-1; the D gene could be TRBD1 or TRBD2 (5 bases each). Germline CDR1 is SGHDT and CDR2 is YYEEEE. V was shortened by 4 bases and J by 9 bases, with 17 bases between the two germline ends. The CDR3 totals 14 residues. CDR3 region: CASSGRSRVPEQFF. The DNA of the CDR3 is TGTGCCAGCAGCGGGAGATCCAGGGTACCTGAGCAGTTCTTC.

This clonotype was seen a few times. The chain joins TRBV2 to TRBJ2-1; D not certain. The germline CDR1 and CDR2 sequences are SNHLY and FYNNEI. There are 11 residues in the CDR3. The germline V and J ends were trimmed by 8 bases and 4 bases, with 6 bases remaining between them. The CDR3 loop reads CASQLYNEQFF. DNA for the CDR3: TGTGCCAGCCAACTTTACAATGAGCAGTTCTTC.

The V call is TRBV7-2, the J call TRBJ1-2; 7 bases match TRBD1. The CDR3 is 14 amino acids. Trimming took 4 bases from V and 4 from J; bases not matched to a gene: 6. Germline CDR1 and CDR2: SGHTA and FQGNSA. CDR3 coding DNA: TGTGCCAGCAGCTCGACAGGGCATAGCTATGGCTACACCTTC. Its protein is CASSSTGHSYGYTF.

This clonotype was seen only a few times. This chain links TRBV5-6 with TRBJ1-2; no firm D call. V dropped 4 bases and J dropped 8 bases, with 18 bases sitting between them. CDR1 SGHDT and CDR2 YYEEEE come from the germline V gene. CDR3 length: 14 amino acids. CDR3 sequence: CASSPGRGRGGYTF. The CDR3 DNA reads TGTGCCAGCAGCCCCGGCCGAGGGAGAGGCGGCTACACCTTC.

This clonotype was found a few times. V is TRBV5-1 and J is TRBJ2-2, with unresolved D. The V gene lost 0 bases and the J gene lost 3 bases, with 3 bases spanning the gap. The V gene's germline CDR1 is SGHRS and CDR2 YFSETQ. This CDR3 region has 13 residues. The CDR3, as DNA: TGCGCCAGCAGCTTGGAGGACACCGGGGAGCTGTTTTTT. This gives the protein CASSLEDTGELFF.

In its sample, this clonotype was seen many times. CDR3 amino acids: CASSETGDGYTF. CDR3 coding DNA: TGTGCCAGCAGTGAGACAGGGGATGGCTACACCTTC. The V and J genes are TRBV6-1 and TRBJ1-2; TRBD1 agrees at 8 bases. V gave up 3 bases and J gave up 6 bases; unmatched junction bases: 0. The CDR3 runs to 12 residues. Germline-derived CDR1 and CDR2 are MNHNS and SASEGT.

V and J are TRBV11-2 and TRBJ2-2, with a possible D match to TRBD1 (5 bases). Trimming removed 6 bases at V and 5 bases at J, with 19 bases between. CDR1 and CDR2 (germline): SGHAT, FQNNGV. The CDR3 runs 16 residues. CDR3 sequence reads: CASSHQGVVWTGELFF. The CDR3 coding sequence is TGTGCCAGCAGTCACCAAGGGGTTGTTTGGACCGGGGAGCTGTTTTTT. The full variable domain, in which reference TRBV11-2 and TRBJ2-2 provide the parts outside the CDR3, is EAGVAQSPRYKIIEKRQSVAFWCNPISGHATLYWYQQILGQGPKLLIQFQNNGVVDDSQLPKDRFSAERLKGVDSTLKIQPAKLEDSAVYLCASSHQGVVWTGELFFGEGSRLTVL.

This clonotype was detected only a few times. The CDR3 loop is CASSNWGLTEAFF. The CDR3 DNA sequence: TGTGCCAGTAGTAATTGGGGTTTGACTGAAGCTTTCTTT. This sequence joins TRBV19 and TRBJ1-1; D is unclear. The CDR3 totals 13 residues. V was trimmed by 4 bases and J by 5 bases, leaving 11 bases between them. CDR1 and CDR2 (germline): LNHDA, SQIVND (reference sequence).

This chain uses TRBV7-4 with TRBJ2-2, with D maybe TRBD1 (5 bases). CDR3 length: 14 amino acids. Germline-derived CDR1 and CDR2 are SGHVT and SQSDAQ. V was trimmed by 1 base and J by 4 bases, leaving 7 bases between them. CDR3 bases: TGTGCCAGCAGCTTAGAGACAGCCACCGGGGAGCTGTTTTTT. Its protein is CASSLETATGELFF.

This clonotype has only a few counts. This may be a read error: a much more frequent sequence differs by one nucleotide. This chain joins TRBV11-2 and TRBJ1-2, with D possibly being TRBD1 (5 bases). With 3 bases removed from V and 3 bases from J, the gap between germline ends came to 14 bases. Germline loops: CDR1 SGHAT, CDR2 FQNNGV. The CDR3 sequence is 15 residues long. CDR3: CASSFGGDTHYGYTF. The CDR3 DNA follows: TGTGCCAGCAGCTTTGGAGGGGATACCCACTATGGCTACACCTTC.

This chain uses TRBV19 with TRBJ1-5; D uncertain. From germline, CDR1 is LNHDA and CDR2 SQIVND (reference sequence). Trimming removed 3 bases from V and 0 bases from J, with 12 bases in between. The CDR3 runs to 16 residues. The CDR3 nucleotides are TGTGCCAGTAGTATTGGAAGTATCTATAGCAATCAGCCCCAGCATTTT. Residues: CASSIGSIYSNQPQHF.

This clonotype was seen a handful of times. This CDR3 reads CASSPLQVNQPQHF. DNA of the CDR3: TGTGCCAGCTCACCTTTACAGGTCAATCAGCCCCAGCATTTT. The J gene is TRBJ1-5, the V gene TRBV18, with D perhaps TRBD1 (5 bases). Between the trimmed V and J ends, which lost 3 bases and 3 bases, there was a span of 9 bases. CDR3 length: 14 residues. In germline, CDR1 is KGHSH, CDR2 LQKENI.

This clonotype was picked up many times. The chain employs TRBV7-2 and TRBJ2-1; unclear D gene. The CDR3 spans 16 residues. From germline, CDR1 is SGHTA and CDR2 FQGNSA. V lost 5 bases and J lost 0, with 14 bases in between. The CDR3 reads CASSQRGSSSYNEQFF. CDR3 bases: TGTGCCAGCAGCCAGAGAGGCAGTTCCTCCTACAATGAGCAGTTCTTC. The full variable domain, with the rest looked up from reference TRBV7-2 and TRBJ2-1, is GAGVSQSPSNKVTEKGKDVELRCDPISGHTALYWYRQSLGQGLEFLIYFQGNSAPDKSGLPSDRFSAERTGGSVSTLTIQRTQQEDSAVYLCASSQRGSSSYNEQFFGPGTRLTVL.

CDR3 DNA sequence: TGTGCCAGCAGCTTTTTCGGAGACAACCAGCATTTT. This gives the protein CASSFFGDNQHF. The gene calls are TRBV7-2 and TRBJ1-5; D is unclear. V shed 3 bases and J shed 12 bases, with 12 bases lying between them. The germline gives CDR1 SGHTA, CDR2 FQGNSA. The CDR3 extends over 12 amino acids.

Many counts were recorded for this clonotype. The chain employs TRBV7-9 and TRBJ2-1; TRBD2 aligns across 9 bases. CDR3 length: 17 amino acids. Germline V gene lookup returns CDR1 SEHNR and CDR2 FQNEAQ (reference sequence). V shed 4 bases, J shed 6 bases, and the junction held 13 bases outside the gene matches. Written as DNA, the CDR3 is TGTGCCAGCAGCTCATACGGCGGGGGGGCCGACACCAATGAGCAGTTCTTC. This sequence encodes CASSSYGGGADTNEQFF.

This clonotype was picked up many times. The chain employs TRBV7-6 and TRBJ2-3, with D unresolved. Germline V gene sequence: CDR1 SGHVS, CDR2 FNYEAQ. V lost 5 bases and J lost 6, with 18 bases in between. The CDR3 length is 15 residues. The CDR3 sequence: CASSPPGLRADTQYF. The CDR3 DNA sequence: TGTGCCAGCAGCCCCCCCGGGTTAAGGGCGGATACGCAGTATTTT.

A single count supports this clonotype. An end of the junction does not agree with germline; a read error may underlie this. The rearrangement links TRBV6-1 to TRBJ1-5, with D uncertain. The CDR3 sequence is 16 residues long. CDR1 and CDR2 (germline): MNHNS, SASEGT. This chain's CDR3 is CASSYGKGSSNQPQNF. CDR3 coding DNA: TGTGCCAGCAGTTACGGGAAAGGGTCTAGCAATCAGCCCCAGAATTTT.

Details on this clonotype: A read error may produce the germline difference seen at one junction end. This chain uses TRBV7-2 with TRBJ1-2; D not certain. Germline CDR1 and CDR2: SGHTA and FQGNSA. The length of the CDR3 is 15 residues. The CDR3 sequence: CASSLMPEQIYGFTF. The CDR3 DNA is TGTGCCAGCAGCTTAATGCCGGAACAGATTTATGGCTTCACCTTC.

There are a few counts of this clonotype. The J gene is TRBJ1-2, the V gene TRBV5-1; the match to TRBD1 covers 9 bases. The CDR3 is 13 amino acids. Germline lookup yields CDR1 SGHRS and CDR2 YFSETQ. J gave up 7 bases and V 3 bases, and 4 bases lay outside the gene matches. The CDR3 bases are TGCGCCAGCAGCTCCGGGACAGGGTCTGGCTACACCTTC. This encodes CASSSGTGSGYTF.